The following is a TCR beta chain sequence with its context. These data belong to a study of shared clonotypes between healthy human individuals. As for the study in general: Donor ages ranged 18 to 49 years: two women, a few men.

Sequencing used immunoSEQ multiplex PCR; TCRdb keeps in-frame clones, though not all of them. The data show about 300,000 clones, around 72% seen once. The trim removed 1 base at V and 1 base at J, leaving 6 bases unmatched. Germline lookup yields CDR1 MNHNS and CDR2 SASEGT. The CDR3 consists of 17 residues. The receptor comes from a man aged 25-45 years in good health. The V and J genes are TRBV6-1 and TRBJ2-3; TRBD1 aligns across 9 bases. Sequenced material: memory CD4+ T cells sorted from blood. Subset of the sample: CD45RA-negative fraction. CDR3 protein: CASSEEGTGWGTDTQYF. CDR3 coding DNA: TGTGCCAGCAGTGAAGAGGGGACAGGGTGGGGCACAGATACGCAGTATTTT.